The clone carrying this T cell receptor beta chain has a single count. No antigen is known for it. CDR3 length: 13 residues. Germline trimming cut 8 bases from V and 7 bases from J; bases unmatched to any gene: 6. Germline lookup yields CDR1 LGHNA and CDR2 YNFKEQ. The data were obtained in a study of T cell responses to AZD1222 COVID-19 vaccine. Study-wide results and caveats: Nearly half of the spike-specific TCRs reportedly recognize variant regions that carry no mutations. The study sampled repertoires only after the peak T cell response. At 160-218 and 743-854, vaccine-associated CD4 TCRs were dominant, and they spanned spike. Donors, mostly white British, included more females; clonal diversity was possibly underestimated.

Sequencing used immunoSEQ multiplex PCR; TCRdb keeps in-frame clones, though not all of them. The sample lists roughly 130,000 clones; approximately 90% were seen once. This material consisted of peripheral blood, taken 28 days after the second AZD1222 dose. This receptor was obtained from an adult who received the AZD1222 COVID-19 vaccine. The rearrangement uses TRBV4-2 and TRBJ1-4; 8 positions agree with TRBD1. The CDR3 DNA reads TGTGCCAGCGCTCAGGACAGGGCTGAAAAACTGTTTTTT. It codes for CASAQDRAEKLFF.